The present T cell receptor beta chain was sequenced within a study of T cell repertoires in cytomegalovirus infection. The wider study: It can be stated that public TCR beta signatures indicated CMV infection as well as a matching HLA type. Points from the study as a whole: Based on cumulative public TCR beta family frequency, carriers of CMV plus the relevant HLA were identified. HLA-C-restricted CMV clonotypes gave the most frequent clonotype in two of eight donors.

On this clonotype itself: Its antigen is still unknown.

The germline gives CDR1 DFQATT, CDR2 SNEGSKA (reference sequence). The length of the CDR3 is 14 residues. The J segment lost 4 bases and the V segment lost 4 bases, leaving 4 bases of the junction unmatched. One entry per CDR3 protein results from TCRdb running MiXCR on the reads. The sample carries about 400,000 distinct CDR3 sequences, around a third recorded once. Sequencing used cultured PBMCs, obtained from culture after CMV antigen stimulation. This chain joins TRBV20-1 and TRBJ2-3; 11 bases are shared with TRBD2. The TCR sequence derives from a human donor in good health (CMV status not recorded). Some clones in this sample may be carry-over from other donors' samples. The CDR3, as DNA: TGCAGTGCTACCGGGACTAGCGGATCAGATACGCAGTATTTT. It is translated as CSATGTSGSDTQYF.